The present TCR beta chain was sequenced within a study of T cells expressing NK-cell markers. About the research overall: Seven donors tested HCMV-seropositive and one tested seronegative among the eight sequenced.

What made the TCR beta cDNA was 5'RACE template switching with UMIs. No DNA is given; TCRdb re-called the 5' RACE reads and lists each CDR3 protein once. This sample's table has hundreds of thousands of distinct CDR3 sequences. Germline V gene data show CDR1 as SGHRS and CDR2 as YFSETQ. The CDR3 length is 16 residues. Study observations and caveats: In a group of several donors, dominant NKG2C+ clonotypes represented 1.0-7.0% of CD8+ T cells.

In regard to this clonotype: Its specificity is unknown.

This sequence joins TRBV5-1 and TRBJ2-5; TCRdb's D gene call, TRBD2, goes unchecked for lack of DNA. Sequencing input: blood T cells: a sorted CD56 or NKG2C T cell subset, CD4+ or CD8+ T cells, or bulk PBMC T cells (not recorded which). The TCR originated in a man aged 18 to 30 in good health. CDR3 residues: CASSWGSVAGEETQYF.